One TCR beta chain is described in this entry. The CDR3 has 13 residues. Germline V lookup: CDR1 ENHRY, CDR2 SYGVKD. V was cut by 2 bases and J by 3 bases, with 7 bases left in between. Original processing methods: Estimation of nucleated cell counts relied on the amplification of reference gene primers. The assay was immunoSEQ multiplex PCR, and TCRdb's table has in-frame clones only and misses some. V and J calls and clone size follow that table, whereas D and trimming were derived from the DNA. The table lists 120,000 to 150,000 clones, around 86% of them singletons. This sample is drawn from a study of blood T cell repertoires in COVID-19.

Sequencing input: peripheral blood. This TCR derives from a middle-aged man who had recovered from COVID-19. V and J are TRBV10-3 and TRBJ1-2; D is possibly TRBD1 (5 bases). DNA of the CDR3: TGTGCCATCAGTGAGGAGACAGACTATGGCTACACCTTC. It specifies CAISEETDYGYTF.